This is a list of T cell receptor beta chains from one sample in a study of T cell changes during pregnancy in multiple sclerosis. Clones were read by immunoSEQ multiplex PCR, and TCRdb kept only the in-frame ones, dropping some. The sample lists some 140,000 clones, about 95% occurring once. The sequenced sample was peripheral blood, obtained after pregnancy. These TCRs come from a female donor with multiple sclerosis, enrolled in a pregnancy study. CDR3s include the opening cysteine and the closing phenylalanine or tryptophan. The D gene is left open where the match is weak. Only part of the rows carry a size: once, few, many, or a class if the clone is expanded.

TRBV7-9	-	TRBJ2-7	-	CASSLTEYEQYF	TGTGCCAGCAGCCTTACAGAATACGAGCAGTACTTC
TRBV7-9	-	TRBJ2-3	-	CASMATITDTQYF	TGTGCCAGCATGGCGACAATCACAGATACGCAGTATTTT
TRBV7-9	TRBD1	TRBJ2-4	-	CASSLGGGNAKNIQYF	TGTGCCAGCAGCTTAGGAGGGGGCAATGCCAAAAACATTCAGTACTTC
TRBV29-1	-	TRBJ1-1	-	CSVGDWRALNTEAFF	TGCAGCGTCGGGGACTGGAGGGCCCTGAACACTGAAGCTTTCTTT
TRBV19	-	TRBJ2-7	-	CASSIGGVASYEQYF	TGTGCCAGTAGTATAGGCGGCGTAGCCTCCTACGAGCAGTACTTC
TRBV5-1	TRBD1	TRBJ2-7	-	CASGGQGPYEQYF	TGCGCCAGCGGGGGACAGGGCCCCTACGAGCAGTACTTC
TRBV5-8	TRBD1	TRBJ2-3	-	CASSLATGGRADTQYF	TGTGCCAGCAGCTTGGCGACAGGGGGGAGGGCAGATACGCAGTATTTT
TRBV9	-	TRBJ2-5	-	CASSATSLEETQYF	TGTGCCAGCAGCGCGACTAGTCTGGAAGAGACCCAGTACTTC
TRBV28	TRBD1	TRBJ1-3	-	CASSHQGQLFGAGNTIYF	TGTGCCAGCAGCCACCAGGGACAGCTTTTTGGCGCTGGAAACACCATATATTTT
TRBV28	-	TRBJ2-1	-	CASSQRTVDEQFF	TGTGCCAGCAGCCAACGGACAGTTGATGAGCAGTTCTTC
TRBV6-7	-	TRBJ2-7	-	CARHIRRYEQYF	TGTGCCCGCCACATCAGGCGTTACGAGCAGTACTTC
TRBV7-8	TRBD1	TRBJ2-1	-	CASSVMDRAPYNEQFF	TGTGCCAGCAGCGTGATGGACAGGGCCCCCTACAATGAGCAGTTCTTC
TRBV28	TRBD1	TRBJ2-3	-	CASGTTGGLDTQYF	TGTGCCAGCGGGACGACAGGGGGCTTAGATACGCAGTATTTT
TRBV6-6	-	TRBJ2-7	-	CASSYRGTHEQYF	TGTGCCAGCAGTTACCGTGGGACACACGAGCAGTACTTC
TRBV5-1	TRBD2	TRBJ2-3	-	CASSTRAGGVGTDTQYF	TGCGCCAGCAGCACCCGAGCGGGAGGGGTAGGAACAGATACGCAGTATTTT
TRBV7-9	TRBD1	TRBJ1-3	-	CASSPGQGDTGNTIYF	TGTGCCAGCAGCCCCGGACAGGGGGATACCGGAAACACCATATATTTT
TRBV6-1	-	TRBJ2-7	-	CASTVRGDPYEQYF	TGTGCCAGCACAGTTAGAGGAGACCCCTACGAGCAGTACTTC
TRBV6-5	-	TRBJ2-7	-	CASSSSGTFYEQYF	TGTGCCAGCAGTTCTTCCGGGACATTCTACGAGCAGTACTTC
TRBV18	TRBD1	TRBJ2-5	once	CASSHRGVGETQYF	TGTGCCAGCTCCCACAGGGGAGTTGGGGAGACCCAGTACTTC
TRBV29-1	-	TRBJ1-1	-	CSVSLGGTEAFF	TGCAGCGTTAGTTTAGGGGGAACTGAAGCTTTCTTT
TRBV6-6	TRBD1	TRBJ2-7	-	CASVSGTGVNEQYF	TGTGCCAGCGTTTCCGGGACAGGGGTTAACGAGCAGTACTTC
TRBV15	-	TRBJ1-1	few	CATNKQPGAEAFF	TGTGCCACCAACAAACAACCCGGGGCTGAAGCTTTCTTT
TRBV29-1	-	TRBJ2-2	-	CSVEDRGGDTGELFF	TGCAGCGTTGAAGATCGAGGAGGTGACACCGGGGAGCTGTTTTTT
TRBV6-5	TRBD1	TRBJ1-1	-	CASRPDRALNTEAFF	TGTGCCAGCAGGCCGGACAGGGCCCTGAACACTGAAGCTTTCTTT
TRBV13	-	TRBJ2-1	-	CASSFKTDDEQFF	TGTGCCAGCAGCTTTAAGACAGACGATGAGCAGTTCTTC
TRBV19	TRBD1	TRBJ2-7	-	CASTAGTGAYEQYF	TGTGCCAGTACCGCCGGGACAGGGGCCTACGAGCAGTACTTC
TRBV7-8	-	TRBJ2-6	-	CASSLVPQGQATF	TGTGCCAGCAGCTTAGTTCCGCAGGGTCAGGCGACTTTC
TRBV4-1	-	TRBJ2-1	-	CASSHGSPSYNEQFF	TGCGCCAGCAGCCATGGTAGTCCCTCCTACAATGAGCAGTTCTTC
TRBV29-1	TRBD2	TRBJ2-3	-	CSVYRGLALAGATDTQYF	TGCAGCGTATACAGGGGGCTGGCACTAGCGGGGGCCACAGATACGCAGTATTTT
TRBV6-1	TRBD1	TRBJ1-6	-	CASRDSNYNSPLHF	TGTGCCAGTCGGGACAGCAACTATAATTCACCCCTCCACTTT
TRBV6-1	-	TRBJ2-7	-	CASSEATISHEQYF	TGTGCCAGCAGTGAAGCCACAATCTCCCACGAGCAGTACTTC
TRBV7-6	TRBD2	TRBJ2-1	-	CASSLKQVASGYNEQFF	TGTGCCAGCAGCTTAAAGCAGGTTGCTAGCGGTTACAATGAGCAGTTCTTC
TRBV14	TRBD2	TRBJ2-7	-	CASSQAFSGSLSYEQYF	TGTGCCAGCAGCCAAGCATTCAGCGGGAGTCTCAGTTACGAGCAGTACTTC
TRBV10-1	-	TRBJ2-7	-	CAGYMGSSYEQYF	TGCGCCGGTTATATGGGGAGCTCCTACGAGCAGTACTTC
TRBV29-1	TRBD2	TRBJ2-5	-	CSVEDRIAGGGRQETQYF	TGCAGCGTTGAAGATAGGATAGCGGGAGGTGGTCGCCAAGAGACCCAGTACTTC
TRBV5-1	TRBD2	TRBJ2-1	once	CASSFITSGYNEQFF	TGCGCCAGCAGCTTCATAACTAGCGGCTACAATGAGCAGTTCTTC
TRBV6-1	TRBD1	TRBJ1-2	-	CASSEALVGTGNGYTF	TGTGCCAGCAGTGAAGCGCTGGTGGGGACAGGGAACGGCTACACCTTC
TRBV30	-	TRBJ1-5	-	CAWSVSGGGPQHF	TGTGCCTGGAGTGTATCCGGGGGTGGGCCCCAGCATTTT
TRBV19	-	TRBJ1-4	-	CASTPTWGVLNEKLFF	TGTGCCAGTACCCCCACGTGGGGCGTCTTAAATGAAAAACTGTTTTTT
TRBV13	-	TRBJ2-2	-	CASSFRPDLTVGELFF	TGTGCCAGCAGCTTCAGACCGGATTTAACAGTCGGGGAGCTGTTTTTT
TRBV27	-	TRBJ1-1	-	CASSLLAGNTEAFF	TGTGCCAGCAGTCTTCTTGCAGGGAACACTGAAGCTTTCTTT
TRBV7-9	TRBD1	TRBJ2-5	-	CASTQGQGYGETQYF	TGTGCCAGCACCCAGGGACAGGGGTATGGGGAGACCCAGTACTTC
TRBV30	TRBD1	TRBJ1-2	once	CAWSYRGGYTF	TGTGCCTGGAGCTACAGGGGTGGCTACACCTTC
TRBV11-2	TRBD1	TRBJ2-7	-	CASSEATGGRYEQYF	TGTGCCAGCAGCGAGGCCACAGGGGGCAGGTACGAGCAGTACTTC
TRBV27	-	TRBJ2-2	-	CAEAWPRGIGELFF	TGTGCCGAGGCATGGCCCCGGGGGATCGGGGAGCTGTTTTTT
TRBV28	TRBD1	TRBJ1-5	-	CASIPLLPPQGGGNQPQHF	TGTGCCAGCATACCTCTTCTCCCCCCACAGGGGGGCGGCAATCAGCCCCAGCATTTT
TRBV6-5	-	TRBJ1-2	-	CASSYSPPGVEGYTF	TGTGCCAGCAGTTACTCGCCCCCGGGGGTGGAAGGCTACACCTTC
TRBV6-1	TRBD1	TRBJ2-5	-	CASTRRGQQETQYF	TGTGCCAGCACCCGAAGGGGACAGCAAGAGACCCAGTACTTC
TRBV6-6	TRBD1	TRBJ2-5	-	CASRNGDRVQETQYF	TGTGCCAGCAGAAACGGGGACAGGGTCCAAGAGACCCAGTACTTC
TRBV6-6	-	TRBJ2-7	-	CASSYPRGLGAYEQYF	TGTGCCAGCAGTTACCCCCGGGGGTTGGGGGCCTACGAGCAGTACTTC
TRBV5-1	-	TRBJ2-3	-	CASSLGGASTDTQYF	TGCGCCAGCAGTTTAGGGGGGGCTAGCACAGATACGCAGTATTTT
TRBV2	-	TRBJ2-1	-	CASSGFGADPVIDEQFF	TGTGCCAGCAGTGGGTTTGGAGCGGACCCTGTCATCGATGAGCAGTTCTTC
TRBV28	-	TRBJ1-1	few	CASRQGPGAFF	TGTGCCAGCAGACAGGGCCCAGGGGCTTTCTTT
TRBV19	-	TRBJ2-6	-	CATGGGANVLTF	TGTGCCACTGGAGGCGGGGCCAACGTCCTGACTTTC
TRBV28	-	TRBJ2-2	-	CASRFSGPSWELFF	TGTGCCAGCAGGTTCAGCGGGCCTTCTTGGGAGCTGTTTTTT
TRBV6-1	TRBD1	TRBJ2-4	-	CASRRPGTGKNIQYF	TGTGCCAGCAGGAGACCCGGGACAGGGAAAAACATTCAGTACTTC
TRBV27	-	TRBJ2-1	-	CASSRDFLGNEQFF	TGTGCCAGCAGTCGGGACTTCCTGGGCAATGAGCAGTTCTTC
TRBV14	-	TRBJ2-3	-	CASSPRTDTQYF	TGTGCCAGCAGCCCTCGCACAGATACGCAGTATTTT
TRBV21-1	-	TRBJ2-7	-	CASSKQGDRESYEQYF	TGTGCCAGCAGCAAACAAGGAGACAGGGAATCCTACGAGCAGTACTTC